This is a list of T cell receptor beta chains from one sample in a study of CD8 T cells in ankylosing spondylitis. In TCRdb, the 5' RACE reads were re-called with MiXCR into one record per CDR3 protein. The repertoire consists of 500,000 or so distinct CDR3 sequences, with less than 6% occurring once and the leading ten covering approximately 4%. The source material was blood, either unsorted or a sorted T cell fraction (not recorded which). The receptors were gathered from a male donor with ankylosing spondylitis. The CDR3 runs from the conserved cysteine through the conserved F or W. Fields, in order: clone size, D gene, J gene, V gene, CDR3 protein, CDR3 DNA. The D gene is left open where the match is weak. Some rows mark clone size as missing; the rest say once, few, many or name a class of expanded clone.

clone_size: few
d_call: -
j_call: TRBJ1-5
v_call: TRBV21-1
cdr3_aa: CASSKGDLSHF
cdr3_nt: TGTGCCAGCAGCAAAGGGGACCTCTCGCATTTT

clone_size: many
d_call: -
j_call: TRBJ1-5
v_call: TRBV4-3
cdr3_aa: CASSQEEGIQPQHF
cdr3_nt: TGCGCCAGCAGCCAAGAGGAGGGGATCCAGCCCCAGCATTTT

clone_size: many
d_call: -
j_call: TRBJ1-4
v_call: TRBV20-1
cdr3_aa: CSARQSDPHNEKLFF
cdr3_nt: TGCAGTGCTAGACAATCCGACCCGCACAATGAAAAACTGTTTTTT

clone_size: many
d_call: -
j_call: TRBJ1-6
v_call: TRBV9
cdr3_aa: CASSVNGRSSYNSPLHF
cdr3_nt: TGTGCCAGCAGCGTAAATGGTAGGAGCTCCTATAATTCACCCCTCCACTTT

clone_size: few
d_call: TRBD1
j_call: TRBJ2-6
v_call: TRBV7-9
cdr3_aa: CATLAGGADGANVLTF
cdr3_nt: TGTGCCACCTTGGCAGGGGGCGCGGATGGGGCCAACGTCCTGACTTTC

clone_size: many
d_call: -
j_call: TRBJ2-3
v_call: TRBV12-3/TRBV12-4
cdr3_aa: CASSFTDTQYF
cdr3_nt: TGTGCCAGCAGCTTCACAGATACGCAGTATTTT

clone_size: -
d_call: TRBD1
j_call: TRBJ1-5
v_call: TRBV30
cdr3_aa: CAWGTVFNQPQHF
cdr3_nt: TGTGCCTGGGGGACAGTTTTCAATCAGCCCCAGCATTTT

clone_size: many
d_call: TRBD2
j_call: TRBJ2-1
v_call: TRBV12-3/TRBV12-4
cdr3_aa: CASSTYGREQFF
cdr3_nt: TGTGCCAGCAGCACATACGGGAGGGAGCAGTTCTTC

clone_size: many
d_call: TRBD1
j_call: TRBJ1-2
v_call: TRBV20-1
cdr3_aa: CSAFRQGQTKYGYTF
cdr3_nt: TGCAGTGCTTTCCGACAGGGTCAGACCAAGTATGGCTACACCTTC

clone_size: many
d_call: -
j_call: TRBJ1-1
v_call: TRBV7-2
cdr3_aa: CASSLWQATEAFF
cdr3_nt: TGTGCCAGCAGCTTGTGGCAGGCGACTGAAGCTTTCTTT

clone_size: many
d_call: -
j_call: TRBJ1-2
v_call: TRBV6-2/TRBV6-3
cdr3_aa: CASSERTARNNYGYTF
cdr3_nt: TGTGCCAGCAGCGAGCGGACAGCGAGGAACAACTATGGCTACACCTTC

clone_size: few
d_call: TRBD1
j_call: TRBJ2-6
v_call: TRBV11-1
cdr3_aa: CASSLTPGQKASGANVLTF
cdr3_nt: TGTGCCAGCAGCTTAACCCCGGGACAGAAAGCCTCTGGGGCCAACGTCCTGACTTTC

clone_size: many
d_call: -
j_call: TRBJ2-7
v_call: TRBV28
cdr3_aa: CASRRRLSYEQYF
cdr3_nt: TGTGCCAGCAGGAGGCGGCTCTCCTACGAGCAGTACTTC

clone_size: many
d_call: TRBD2
j_call: TRBJ2-2
v_call: TRBV20-1
cdr3_aa: CSASWAGGGTGELFF
cdr3_nt: TGCAGTGCTAGTTGGGCGGGAGGCGGGACCGGGGAGCTGTTTTTT

clone_size: many
d_call: TRBD2
j_call: TRBJ2-5
v_call: TRBV20-1
cdr3_aa: CSASGLAGEETQYF
cdr3_nt: TGCAGTGCTTCGGGACTAGCGGGAGAAGAGACCCAGTACTTC

clone_size: -
d_call: -
j_call: TRBJ2-7
v_call: TRBV28
cdr3_aa: CASSLGLISYEQYF
cdr3_nt: TGTGCCAGCAGTTTAGGACTGATCTCCTACGAGCAGTACTTC

clone_size: many
d_call: -
j_call: TRBJ1-1
v_call: TRBV7-9
cdr3_aa: CASSAQENTEAFF
cdr3_nt: TGTGCCAGCAGCGCACAGGAGAACACTGAAGCTTTCTTT

clone_size: many
d_call: TRBD2
j_call: TRBJ2-2
v_call: TRBV7-3
cdr3_aa: CASSLTPTSGGDTGELFF
cdr3_nt: TGTGCCAGCAGCTTAACACCCACTAGCGGGGGGGACACCGGGGAGCTGTTTTTT

clone_size: many
d_call: TRBD1
j_call: TRBJ1-6
v_call: TRBV7-2
cdr3_aa: CASSLEGGTGALPLHF
cdr3_nt: TGTGCCAGCAGCTTAGAGGGGGGGACAGGGGCACTGCCCCTCCACTTT

clone_size: many
d_call: -
j_call: TRBJ1-1
v_call: TRBV6-5
cdr3_aa: CASSYRGAAFF
cdr3_nt: TGTGCCAGCAGTTATAGGGGAGCTGCTTTCTTT

clone_size: -
d_call: TRBD2
j_call: TRBJ2-1
v_call: TRBV9
cdr3_aa: CASSVGLAGATSSYNEQFF
cdr3_nt: TGTGCCAGCAGCGTAGGGCTAGCGGGAGCCACAAGCTCCTACAATGAGCAGTTCTTC